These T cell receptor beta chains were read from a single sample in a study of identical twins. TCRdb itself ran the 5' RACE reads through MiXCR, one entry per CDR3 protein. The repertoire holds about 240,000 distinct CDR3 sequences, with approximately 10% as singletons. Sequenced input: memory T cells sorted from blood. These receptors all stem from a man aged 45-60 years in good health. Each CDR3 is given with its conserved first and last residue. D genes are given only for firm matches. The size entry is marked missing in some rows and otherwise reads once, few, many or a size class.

CASNSGTPNTEAFF	TGTGCCAGCAATTCGGGCACTCCGAACACTGAAGCTTTCTTT	TRBJ1-1	TRBV9	-	-
CSVALQGNTIYF	TGCAGCGTTGCTCTCCAGGGGAACACCATATATTTT	TRBJ1-3	TRBV29-1	-	few
CASSLSENSNQPQHF	TGTGCCAGCAGCTTGTCAGAGAATAGCAATCAGCCCCAGCATTTT	TRBJ1-5	TRBV7-6	-	-
CASSLTGEGTQYF	TGTGCCAGCAGCTTGACTGGGGAGGGGACGCAGTATTTT	TRBJ2-3	TRBV5-5	TRBD2	-
CASSYSMGLAGYEQYF	TGTGCCAGCAGTTACTCGATGGGACTAGCTGGATACGAGCAGTACTTC	TRBJ2-7	TRBV6-5	TRBD2	-
CASHGGTQETQYF	TGTGCCAGCCACGGGGGGACCCAAGAGACCCAGTACTTC	TRBJ2-5	TRBV5-4	TRBD2	many
CSGIAGGYEQFF	TGCAGTGGAATAGCGGGGGGTTATGAGCAGTTCTTC	TRBJ2-1	TRBV20-1	TRBD2	many
CASSLLQGDTEAFF	TGTGCCAGCAGTTTATTGCAGGGTGACACTGAAGCTTTCTTT	TRBJ1-1	TRBV28	-	few
CASSFWVQETQYF	TGTGCCAGCAGCTTCTGGGTCCAAGAGACCCAGTACTTC	TRBJ2-5	TRBV7-2	-	-
CASSPLFGTGNNEQFF	TGTGCCAGCAGCCCACTATTTGGGACAGGTAACAATGAGCAGTTCTTC	TRBJ2-1	TRBV5-4	TRBD1	-
CSARDLSGNKETQYF	TGCAGTGCTAGAGATCTGTCAGGGAATAAGGAGACCCAGTACTTC	TRBJ2-5	TRBV20-1	-	-
CASSQDPGYAPQHF	TGTGCCAGCAGTCAGGACCCCGGGTATGCCCCCCAGCATTTT	TRBJ1-5	TRBV6-1	-	many
CASSYSISVPYNEQFF	TGTGCCAGCAGCTACTCAATCAGTGTCCCCTACAATGAGCAGTTCTTC	TRBJ2-1	TRBV6-2/TRBV6-3	-	many
CASSSGQGSVGRLGEQYF	TGTGCCAGCAGTTCCGGACAGGGGTCGGTAGGACGCTTGGGTGAGCAGTACTTC	TRBJ2-7	TRBV28	TRBD1	many
CSVGSGATFPSYNEQFF	TGCAGCGTTGGCTCAGGGGCCACGTTCCCCTCCTACAATGAGCAGTTCTTC	TRBJ2-1	TRBV29-1	-	many
CASSWAGTSGGTDTQYF	TGCGCCAGCAGCTGGGCCGGGACTAGCGGAGGCACAGATACGCAGTATTTT	TRBJ2-3	TRBV5-1	TRBD2	many
CASSQSPGTQETQYF	TGTGCCAGCAGCCAGAGTCCCGGGACTCAAGAGACCCAGTACTTC	TRBJ2-5	TRBV4-2	-	many
CASSLREQGNTEAFF	TGTGCCAGCAGCTTACGGGAACAGGGGAACACTGAAGCTTTCTTT	TRBJ1-1	TRBV7-6	-	once
CASSVGQFNEQFF	TGCGCCAGCAGCGTGGGACAGTTCAATGAGCAGTTCTTC	TRBJ2-1	TRBV5-1	TRBD1	many
CASNPLGLDDTDTQYF	TGTGCCAGCAATCCCCTGGGGCTAGATGATACAGATACGCAGTATTTT	TRBJ2-3	TRBV2	-	many
CASSRGTGGGERTDTQYF	TGCGCCAGCAGTCGAGGGACAGGGGGCGGGGAGAGGACAGATACGCAGTATTTT	TRBJ2-3	TRBV10-2	TRBD1	many
CSAERGGNTEAFF	TGCAGTGCCGAAAGGGGGGGGAACACTGAAGCTTTCTTT	TRBJ1-1	TRBV20-1	-	many
CSASPSGSSAFF	TGCAGTGCCTCCCCTTCCGGGTCTTCAGCTTTCTTT	TRBJ1-1	TRBV20-1	-	many